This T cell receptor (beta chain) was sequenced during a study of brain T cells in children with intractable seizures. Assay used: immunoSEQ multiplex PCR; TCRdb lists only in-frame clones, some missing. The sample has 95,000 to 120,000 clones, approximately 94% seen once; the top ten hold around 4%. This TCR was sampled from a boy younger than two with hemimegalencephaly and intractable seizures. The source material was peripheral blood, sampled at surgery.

The CDR3 protein is CASGLGHIYSGANVLTF. The CDR3, as DNA: TGTGCCAGCGGCCTGGGACACATATACTCTGGGGCCAACGTCCTGACTTTC. The chain has TRBV21-1 and TRBJ2-6; the table's D call TRBD1 went unverified against the DNA. TRBV21-1 represents a pseudogene. The CDR3 is 17 residues long.